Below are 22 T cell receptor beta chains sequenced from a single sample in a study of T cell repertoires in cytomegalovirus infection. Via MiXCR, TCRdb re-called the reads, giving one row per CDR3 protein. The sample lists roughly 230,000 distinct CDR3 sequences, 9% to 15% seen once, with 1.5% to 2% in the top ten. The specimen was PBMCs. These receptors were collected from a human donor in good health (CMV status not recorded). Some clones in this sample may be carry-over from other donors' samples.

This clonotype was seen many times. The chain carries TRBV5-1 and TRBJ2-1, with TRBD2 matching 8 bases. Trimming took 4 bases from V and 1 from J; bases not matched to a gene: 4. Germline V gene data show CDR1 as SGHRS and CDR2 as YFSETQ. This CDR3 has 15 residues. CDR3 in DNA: TGCGCCAGCAGCCAGAGCGGGGGATCCTACAATGAGCAGTTCTTC. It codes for CASSQSGGSYNEQFF.

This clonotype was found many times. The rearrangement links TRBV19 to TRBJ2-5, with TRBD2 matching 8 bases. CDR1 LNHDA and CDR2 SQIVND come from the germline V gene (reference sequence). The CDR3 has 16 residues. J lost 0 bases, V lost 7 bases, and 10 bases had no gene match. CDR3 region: CASTRTGLEDQETQYF. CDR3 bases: TGTGCCAGTACCAGAACGGGACTAGAGGACCAAGAGACCCAGTACTTC.

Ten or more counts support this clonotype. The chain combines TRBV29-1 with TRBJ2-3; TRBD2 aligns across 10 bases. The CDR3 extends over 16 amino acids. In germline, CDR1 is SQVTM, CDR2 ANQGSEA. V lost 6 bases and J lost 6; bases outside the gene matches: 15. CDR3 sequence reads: CSVASGAGGPKDTQYF. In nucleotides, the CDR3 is TGCAGCGTCGCCTCTGGAGCGGGGGGGCCGAAGGATACGCAGTATTTT.

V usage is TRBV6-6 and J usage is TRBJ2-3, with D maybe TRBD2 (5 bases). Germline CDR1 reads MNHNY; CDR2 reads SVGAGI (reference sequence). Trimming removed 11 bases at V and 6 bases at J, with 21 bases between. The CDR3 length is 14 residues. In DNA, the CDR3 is TGTGCCGTCCGTTCGGCGGGCAGTAGGGATACGCAGTATTTT. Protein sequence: CAVRSAGSRDTQYF.

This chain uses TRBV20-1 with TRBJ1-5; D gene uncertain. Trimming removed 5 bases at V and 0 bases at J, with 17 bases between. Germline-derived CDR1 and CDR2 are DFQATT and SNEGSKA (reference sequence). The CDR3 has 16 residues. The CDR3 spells CSASDGLAVSNQPQHF. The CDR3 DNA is TGCAGTGCTTCCGACGGTCTCGCCGTTAGCAATCAGCCCCAGCATTTT.

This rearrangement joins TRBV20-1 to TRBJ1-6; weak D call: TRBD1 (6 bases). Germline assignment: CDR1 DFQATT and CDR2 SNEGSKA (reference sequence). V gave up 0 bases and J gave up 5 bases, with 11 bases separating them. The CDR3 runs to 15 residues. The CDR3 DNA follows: TGCAGTGCTAGAGATCGAGGGGGAAATAATTCACCCCTCCACTTT. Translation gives CSARDRGGNNSPLHF.

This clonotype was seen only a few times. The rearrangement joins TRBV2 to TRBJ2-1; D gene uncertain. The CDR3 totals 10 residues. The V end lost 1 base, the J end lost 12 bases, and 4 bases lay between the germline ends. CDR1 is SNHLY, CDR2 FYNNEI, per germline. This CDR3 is CASSEVMQFF. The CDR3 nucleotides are TGTGCCAGCAGTGAAGTCATGCAGTTCTTC.

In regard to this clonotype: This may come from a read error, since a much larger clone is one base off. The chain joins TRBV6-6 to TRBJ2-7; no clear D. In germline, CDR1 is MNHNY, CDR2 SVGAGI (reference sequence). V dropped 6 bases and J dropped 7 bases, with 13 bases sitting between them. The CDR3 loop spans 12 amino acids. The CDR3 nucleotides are TGTGCCAGCAGGGCCCCCGGGCATGAGCAGTACTTC. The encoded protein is CASRAPGHEQYF.

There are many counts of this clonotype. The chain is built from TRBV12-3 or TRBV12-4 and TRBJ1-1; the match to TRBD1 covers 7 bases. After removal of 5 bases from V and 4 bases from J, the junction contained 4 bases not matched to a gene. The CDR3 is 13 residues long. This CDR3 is CASSIRDSTEAFF. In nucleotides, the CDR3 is TGTGCCAGCAGTATCCGGGACAGCACTGAAGCTTTCTTT.

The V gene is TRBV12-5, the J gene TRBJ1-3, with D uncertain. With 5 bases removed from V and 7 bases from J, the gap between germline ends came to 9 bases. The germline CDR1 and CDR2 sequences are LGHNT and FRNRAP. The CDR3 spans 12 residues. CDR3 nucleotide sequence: TGTGCTAGTGGTCTCCCCTGGAACACCATATATTTT. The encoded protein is CASGLPWNTIYF.

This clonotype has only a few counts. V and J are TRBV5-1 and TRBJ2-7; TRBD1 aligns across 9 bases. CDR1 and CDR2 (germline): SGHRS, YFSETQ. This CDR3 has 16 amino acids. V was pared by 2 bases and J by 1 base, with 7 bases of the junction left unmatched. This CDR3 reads CASSLTQGALSYEQYF. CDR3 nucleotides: TGCGCCAGCAGCTTAACACAGGGGGCATTATCCTACGAGCAGTACTTC.

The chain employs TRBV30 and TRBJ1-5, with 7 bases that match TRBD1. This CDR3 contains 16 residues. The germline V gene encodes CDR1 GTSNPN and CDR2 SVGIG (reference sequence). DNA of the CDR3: TGTGCTTTGAGGCCCGAGACAGGGCGCTCAAATCAGCCCCAGCATTTT. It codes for CALRPETGRSNQPQHF.

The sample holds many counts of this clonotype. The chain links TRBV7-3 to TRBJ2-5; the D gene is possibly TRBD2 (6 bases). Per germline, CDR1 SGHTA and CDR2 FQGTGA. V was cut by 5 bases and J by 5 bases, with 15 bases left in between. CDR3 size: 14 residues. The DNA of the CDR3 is TGTGCCAGCAGCCCCCTCGGGGGAGCGGAGACCCAGTACTTC. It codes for CASSPLGGAETQYF.

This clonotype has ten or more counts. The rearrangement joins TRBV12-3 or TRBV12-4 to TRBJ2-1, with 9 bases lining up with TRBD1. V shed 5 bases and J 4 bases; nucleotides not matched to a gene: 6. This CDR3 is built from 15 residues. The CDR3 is CASSPGTGTYNEQFF. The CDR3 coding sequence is TGTGCCAGCAGTCCCGGGACAGGGACTTACAATGAGCAGTTCTTC.

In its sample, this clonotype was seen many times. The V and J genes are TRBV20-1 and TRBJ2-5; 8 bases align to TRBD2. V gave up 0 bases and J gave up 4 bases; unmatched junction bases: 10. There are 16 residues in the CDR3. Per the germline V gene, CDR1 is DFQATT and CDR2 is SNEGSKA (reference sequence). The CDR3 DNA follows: TGCAGTGCTAGAGATCCGGGGGGGTCTATGGTAGAGACCCAGTACTTC. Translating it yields CSARDPGGSMVETQYF.

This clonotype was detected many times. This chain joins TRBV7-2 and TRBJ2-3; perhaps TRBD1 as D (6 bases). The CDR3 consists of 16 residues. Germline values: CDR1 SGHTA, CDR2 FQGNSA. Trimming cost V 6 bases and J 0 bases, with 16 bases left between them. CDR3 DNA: TGTGCCAGCAGTGACCAGGGGAGCGCGAGCACAGATACGCAGTATTTT. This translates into CASSDQGSASTDTQYF.

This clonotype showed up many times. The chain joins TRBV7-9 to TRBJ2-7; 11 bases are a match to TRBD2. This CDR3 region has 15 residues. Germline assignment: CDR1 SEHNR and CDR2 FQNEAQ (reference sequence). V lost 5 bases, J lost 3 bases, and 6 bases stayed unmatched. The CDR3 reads CASSPPSGRSYEQYF. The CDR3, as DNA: TGTGCCAGCAGCCCCCCTAGCGGGAGGAGCTACGAGCAGTACTTC. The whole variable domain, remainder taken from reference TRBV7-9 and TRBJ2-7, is DTGVSQNPRHKITKRGQNVTFRCDPISEHNRLYWYRQTLGQGPEFLTYFQNEAQLEKSRLLSDRFSAERPKGSFSTLEIQRTEQGDSAMYLCASSPPSGRSYEQYFGPGTRLTVT.

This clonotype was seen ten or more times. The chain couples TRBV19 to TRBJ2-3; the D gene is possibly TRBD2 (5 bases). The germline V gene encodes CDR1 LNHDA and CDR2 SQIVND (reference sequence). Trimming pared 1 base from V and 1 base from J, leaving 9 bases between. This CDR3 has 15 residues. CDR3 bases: TGTGCCAGTAGTATAGCATTTAGCGGCACAGATACGCAGTATTTT. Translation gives CASSIAFSGTDTQYF.

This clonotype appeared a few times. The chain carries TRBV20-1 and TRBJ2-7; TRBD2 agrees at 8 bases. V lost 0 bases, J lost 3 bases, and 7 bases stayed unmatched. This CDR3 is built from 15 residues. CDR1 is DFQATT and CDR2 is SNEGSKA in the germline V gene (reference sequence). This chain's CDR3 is CSARDLAGAIYEQYF. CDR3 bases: TGCAGTGCTAGAGATCTAGCGGGCGCCATCTACGAGCAGTACTTC.

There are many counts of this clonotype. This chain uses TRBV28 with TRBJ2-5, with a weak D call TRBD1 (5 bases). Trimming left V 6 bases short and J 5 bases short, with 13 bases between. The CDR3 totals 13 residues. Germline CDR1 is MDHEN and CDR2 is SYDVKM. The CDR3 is CASRPQGSETQYF. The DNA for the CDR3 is TGTGCCAGCAGACCCCAGGGTTCGGAGACCCAGTACTTC.

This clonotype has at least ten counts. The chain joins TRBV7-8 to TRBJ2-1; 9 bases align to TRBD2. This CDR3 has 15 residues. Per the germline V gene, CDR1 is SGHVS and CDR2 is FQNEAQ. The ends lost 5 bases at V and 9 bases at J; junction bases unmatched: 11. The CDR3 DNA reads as TGTGCCAGCAGCCAGGGGGGCGGGAGGGGGGCTGAGCAGTTCTTC. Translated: CASSQGGGRGAEQFF.

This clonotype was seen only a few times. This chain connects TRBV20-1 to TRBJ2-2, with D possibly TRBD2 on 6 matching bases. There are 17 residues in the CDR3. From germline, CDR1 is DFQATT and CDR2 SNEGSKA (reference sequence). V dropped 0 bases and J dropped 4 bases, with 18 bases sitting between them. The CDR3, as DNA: TGCAGTGCTAGAGATTCCCAAAGAGCGGGTCGCACCGGGGAGCTGTTTTTT. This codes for CSARDSQRAGRTGELFF.